What follows is one TCR beta chain and its context. Its specific antigen is unknown. One base away there is no much larger clone; base qualities are not given. The immunoSEQ Assay, a bias-controlled multiplex PCR, was used to amplify TCRbeta CDR3 regions from genomic DNA. The authors' analysis ran thus. The number of nucleated cells in each sample was estimated from the amplification of reference gene primers within the assay. To quantify the absolute abundance of each unique TCRbeta CDR3 rearrangement, sequence reads were collapsed and filtered. For each sample, productive Simpson clonality was calculated as the square root of Simpson's diversity index across productive rearrangements. TCRdb re-hosts the immuneACCESS table, in-frame sequences only. Its copies lack some clones; in the studies checked, an unresolved V gene accounts for under half of them, and the cause for the rest is not known. The DNA gave D and trimming, while V, J and clone size come from that table. The sample table contains fewer than 350,000 clones; only one count was recorded for 80% to 85% of them. The leading ten clones occupy less than 3% of the sample.

CDR1 and CDR2 were assigned from the germline V gene (reference sequence) as SGHNT and YYREEE. Trimming takes 0 bases from V and 2 bases from J, and the germline ends sit 16 bases apart. The CDR3 runs 17 amino acids, cysteine and phenylalanine included. The entry retains the CDR3 DNA only, 51 bases that are in frame from base 1. The collaborating institutions used their own protocols to collect whole blood in K2EDTA tubes. For TCRbeta analysis, collaborator samples were shipped as frozen whole blood, as isolated PBMCs, or as DNA extracted from either sample type. This specimen belongs to a study of blood T cell repertoires in COVID-19 (TCRdb year 2020). Looking at the study overall: Collaborator samples came from the United States, Italy and Spain and covered acute and convalescent phases of COVID-19. Where available, HLA class I and class II types were taken from metadata supplied by the sample provider and were not determined by assay-based typing. Sample metadata almost always included a de-identified subject ID, COVID-19 status, age in years and sex. Samples were obtained from the ongoing ImmuneRACE study (first 160 participants) and from about 1,300 subjects provided by 6 global collaborators. The repertoires were released in a freely available public database intended as a resource for research on the immune response to SARS-CoV-2. Deeply sampled blood TCRbeta repertoires from subjects exposed to, actively infected with, or recovered from COVID-19 were included in the dataset. The material from the prospective study consisted of cDNA or gDNA derived from T cells, B-cell-depleted T cells, or PBMCs.

The investigation overall reported the following: How much clinical and demographic metadata was included differed by source and by participant, and the metadata was provided uncurated.

Here the chain combines TRBV5-4 and TRBJ2-3; TRBD2 is a weak D gene call, 7 bases matching. Sequencing was done on a sample of peripheral blood. The source is a woman aged 55-70 years with active or convalescent COVID-19. In nucleotides, the sequence is TGTGCCAGCAGCTTGGGTGGGGGGCTAGCGGTCACAGATACGCAGTATTTT. The resulting protein is CASSLGGGLAVTDTQYF.